This T cell receptor beta chain was sequenced for a study (dated by TCRdb to the mid-2010s). The study in broad terms: Whether tumor-infiltrating Tregs in breast cancer are recruited from blood Tregs or converted in situ from other CD4+ T cell subsets was tested. What the work shows at the level of the full study, not this receptor alone: The larger-cohort validation was restricted to a single TCR beta V-J rearrangement rather than whole repertoires. Tumor memory CD4+ T cell TCR gene usage clustered with blood and lymph node memory CD4+ cells and lymph node naive CD4+ cells. Tumor-infiltrating Treg TCR alpha and beta sequences overlapped most with tumor naive CD4+ T cells, then with blood naive CD4+ T cells.

Naive CD4+ T cells were purified with the Miltenyi Naive CD4+ T Cell Isolation kit, with Tregs depleted using CD25 microbeads. Tregs, naive and memory CD4+ T cells from tumor, blood and ipsilateral draining lymph nodes of a handful of breast cancer patients underwent full-length TCR alpha and beta sequencing. Tumor tissue and lymph nodes from ipsilateral axillary dissection were perfused with PBS, minced and digested with collagenase I and hyaluronidase. A purity exceeding 90% was confirmed by FACS for the sorted cell populations. Amplification of full-length TCR variable regions was done by 5' RACE PCR using constant-region reverse primers, and this step was followed by semi-nested PCR with Nested Universal Primer A. The ReliaPrep RNA Cell Miniprep System was used to extract total RNA, which was then reverse transcribed into 5'RACE-ready cDNA with the SMARTer RACE 5'/3' Kit. Multiplex adaptors were used to barcode the full-length TCR alpha and beta libraries, which were then sequenced on an Illumina MiSeq. Per the source publication's procedure: For each of nine subset-tissue groups, sequencing data from the five patients were pooled, and the groups were compared by unsupervised clustering of TCR gene usage. The Morisita-Horn index was used to calculate repertoire similarity, with shared sequences weighted according to their contribution to each repertoire. Clones were called with MiXCR by TCRdb after fastp trimmed the public reads at Q25, and only in-frame beta chains were retained. Each entry merges the rows of one CDR3 protein and shows their most common DNA and genes. TCRdb's processing, not the authors' own work, is the source of the V and J calls. The sample contains about 62,000 distinct CDR3 sequences, around 30% of them found a single time. The ten largest clones add up to about 2.3% of the sample.

This clonotype was counted a few times. Its cognate antigen has yet to be identified. No base-level quality is on record; no much larger clone is a single base apart. Cut back by 3 bases and 6 bases, the V and J ends lie 15 bases apart. According to the germline V gene (reference sequence), CDR1 reads SGHNT and CDR2 reads YYREEE. Taken from cysteine to phenylalanine, the CDR3 has 14 residues. Only CDR3 DNA remains: 42 bases, in frame from the first base. The specimen sequenced was tumor-infiltrating naive CD4+ T cells sorted from the breast tumor. According to the study, the label for this sample's cell subset or site signals: naive CD4+ T cells, CD4+CD45RA+CD25-. This sequence uses TRBV5-4 and TRBJ1-1; 5 matching bases give a weak D call of TRBD1. This TCR was sampled from a female donor with breast cancer. The nucleotide sequence reads TGTGCCAGCAGCTCGACCCAGGGAGGTGCTGAAGCTTTCTTT. Its protein reads: CASSSTQGGAEAFF.